The following is a T cell receptor (beta chain) sequence with its context. What it binds is not known. Every donor was a healthy person donating bone marrow. The record originates from a study of cytomegalovirus exposure and HLA in healthy donors. Study-level results: TCR beta V- and J-gene trimming, according to a later analysis, was linked to a missense DCLRE1C variant.

PCR employed 60 Vbeta and 13 Jbeta primers. Data came from immunoSEQ multiplex PCR; TCRdb stores just in-frame clones and leaves some out. The repertoire holds around 55,000 clones, with about 77% as singletons. The CDR3 extends over 14 amino acids. The germline CDR1 and CDR2 sequences are LGHNA and YNFKEQ. The junction had 8 bases not matched to a gene; V was cut back by 3 bases and J by 7 bases. The sequenced sample was PBMCs. The TCR originated in a female donor in good health and CMV-seronegative. The chain joins TRBV4-2 to TRBJ2-7; 8 nucleotides line up with TRBD2. CDR3 coding DNA: TGTGCCAGCAGCCAGACGGGGGGGCCTGGTGAGCAGTACTTC. Protein sequence: CASSQTGGPGEQYF.